This entry lists 14 T cell receptor beta chains sequenced from one sample in a study of T cell responses to AZD1222 COVID-19 vaccine. Clones were sequenced by immunoSEQ multiplex PCR, and TCRdb holds only the in-frame ones, with some missing. The sample holds some 120,000 clones, approximately 93% seen once. The material sequenced was peripheral blood, taken on day 0 of AZD1222 vaccination. The source is an adult in good health.

The rearrangement links TRBV18 to TRBJ1-1, with 10 nucleotides matching TRBD1. The CDR3 spans 15 residues. Germline CDR1 reads KGHSH; CDR2 reads LQKENI. V shed 3 bases, J shed 6 bases, and the junction held 7 bases outside the gene matches. CDR3 nucleotides: TGTGCCAGCTCACCCGGACAGGGGGATCTCGCTGAAGCTTTCTTT. This encodes CASSPGQGDLAEAFF.

CDR3 protein: CASSLNLGPNTDTQYF. In nucleotides, the CDR3 is TGTGCCAGCAGCTTAAACTTAGGACCGAACACAGATACGCAGTATTTT. The genes are TRBV11-3 and TRBJ2-3, with D unresolved. Germline V lookup: CDR1 SGHNT, CDR2 YENEEA. The V end lost 2 bases, the J end lost 2 bases, and 14 bases lay between the germline ends. CDR3 length: 16 residues.

The chain joins TRBV16 to TRBJ1-4, with TRBD1 matching 7 bases. In germline, CDR1 is KGHSY, CDR2 FQNENV. The CDR3 runs to 15 residues. J gave up 7 bases and V 5 bases, and 10 bases lay outside the gene matches. This chain's CDR3 is CASSSTTGMGEKLFF. The CDR3 DNA reads TGTGCCAGCAGCTCCACGACAGGGATGGGTGAAAAACTGTTTTTT.

The V and J genes are TRBV19 and TRBJ1-5; D gene uncertain. Germline CDR1 is LNHDA and CDR2 is SQIVND (reference sequence). CDR3 length equals 14 residues. Between the trimmed V and J ends, which lost 4 bases and 4 bases, there was a span of 11 bases. In DNA form, the CDR3 reads TGTGCCAGTAGTACGCAGTTCGCGAATCAGCCCCAGCATTTT. Translating it yields CASSTQFANQPQHF.

The table lists this clone with a count of one. This chain connects TRBV3-1 (or the pseudogene TRBV3-2) to TRBJ1-2, with unresolved D. The CDR3 spans 16 residues. Trimming shortened V by 3 bases and J by 2 bases, and 16 bases separated the two germline ends. Germline V gene lookup returns CDR1 LGHDT and CDR2 YNNKEL (reference sequence). The CDR3 is CASSHHGIRENYGYTF. The CDR3 nucleotides read TGTGCCAGCAGCCATCACGGGATCCGAGAAAACTATGGCTACACCTTC.

The V and J genes are TRBV6-2 or TRBV6-3 and TRBJ1-2; perhaps TRBD1 as D (5 bases). The CDR3 extends over 14 amino acids. The ends were cut back, 1 base at V and 3 bases at J, with 9 bases in the middle. CDR1 and CDR2 from the germline V gene are MNHEY and SVGEGT. In DNA, the CDR3 is TGTGCCAGCAGTTACTTTCCAGGGCACTATGGCTACACCTTC. Protein product: CASSYFPGHYGYTF.

The chain combines TRBV6-4 with TRBJ2-1, with 7 bases identical to TRBD1. The length of the CDR3 is 15 residues. The germline gives CDR1 MRHNA, CDR2 SNTAGT. V lost 1 base and J lost 5; bases outside the gene matches: 5. CDR3: CASSDLGRGHNEQFF. The CDR3 DNA reads as TGTGCCAGCAGTGACTTGGGAAGGGGGCACAATGAGCAGTTCTTC.

The chain uses TRBV15 and TRBJ1-1, with no clear D. This CDR3 contains 13 residues. Germline loops: CDR1 LNHNV, CDR2 YYDKDF (reference sequence). Trimming left V 4 bases short and J 3 bases short, with 9 bases between. The chain's CDR3 is CATSTLRYTEAFF. CDR3 coding DNA: TGTGCCACCAGCACTCTCCGGTACACTGAAGCTTTCTTT.

V gene TRBV11-3 combines with J gene TRBJ1-3; TRBD1 is a possible D gene (5 bases). V lost 4 bases to trimming and J lost 3 bases, with 13 bases between them. This CDR3 comprises 15 residues. CDR1 is SGHNT and CDR2 is YENEEA in the germline V gene. The CDR3 coding sequence is TGTGCCAGCAGCTCATCCGGGGCAGGTGGAAACACCATATATTTT. Translating gives CASSSSGAGGNTIYF.

V and J are TRBV6-1 and TRBJ2-7; D call uncertain. The CDR3 totals 13 residues. The V and J ends lost 0 bases and 0 bases respectively, with 3 bases between them. Germline CDR1 reads MNHNS; CDR2 reads SASEGT. The DNA for the CDR3 is TGTGCCAGCAGTGAAGCCTCCTCCTACGAGCAGTACTTC. Protein sequence: CASSEASSYEQYF.

The V gene is TRBV30, the J gene TRBJ1-5; D remains ambiguous. There are 13 residues in the CDR3. The germline gives CDR1 GTSNPN, CDR2 SVGIG (reference sequence). V dropped 2 bases and J dropped 2 bases, with 7 bases sitting between them. The CDR3 DNA sequence: TGTGCCTGGAGTATTGGGGGCAATCAGCCCCAGCATTTT. Translating it yields CAWSIGGNQPQHF.

The rearrangement uses TRBV5-1 and TRBJ2-3; D might be TRBD2 (7 bases). V lost 7 bases and J lost 4, with 16 bases in between. CDR1 is SGHRS and CDR2 is YFSETQ in the germline V gene. This CDR3 is built from 14 residues. CDR3 in amino acids: CASGRGAKADTQYF. The CDR3 DNA reads TGCGCCAGCGGTCGGGGGGCGAAGGCAGATACGCAGTATTTT.

This rearrangement joins TRBV9 to TRBJ1-5, with D perhaps TRBD1 (5 bases). Per germline, CDR1 SGDLS and CDR2 YYNGEE. V gave up 0 bases and J gave up 4 bases, with 8 bases separating them. The CDR3 runs 14 residues. CDR3: CASSVGGVNQPQHF. CDR3 DNA sequence: TGTGCCAGCAGCGTAGGAGGGGTTAATCAGCCCCAGCATTTT.

The CDR3: CASSPDGGALETQYF. The DNA for the CDR3 is TGTGCCAGTAGTCCCGACGGGGGGGCCTTAGAGACCCAGTACTTC. The J gene is TRBJ2-5, the V gene TRBV19; 8 bases map to TRBD2. Per the germline V gene, CDR1 is LNHDA and CDR2 is SQIVND (reference sequence). Losses at the gene ends were 5 bases for V and 4 bases for J; bases not matched to a gene: 9. This CDR3 region has 15 residues.